Listed below are T cell receptor beta chains from one sample, sequenced in a study of blood T cells in healthy people across ages. TCRdb re-analysed the 5' RACE reads in MiXCR, keeping a single row per CDR3 protein. The repertoire includes about 290,000 distinct CDR3 sequences, roughly a quarter of them detected once, and 25% to 35% sits in the top ten. The sample comprised blood. The receptor set was obtained from a woman in her 70s in good health. Both conserved end residues are part of each CDR3. The order of the fields is J gene, clone size, V gene, D gene, CDR3 DNA, CDR3 protein. D genes are given only for firm matches. Some rows mark clone size as missing; the rest say once, few, many or name a class of expanded clone.

j_call: TRBJ2-7
clone_size: few
v_call: TRBV28
d_call: -
cdr3_nt: TGTGCCAGCAGATTCAGGGGAGCGGGCTACGAGCAGTACTTC
cdr3_aa: CASRFRGAGYEQYF

j_call: TRBJ2-2
clone_size: few
v_call: TRBV29-1
d_call: -
cdr3_nt: TGCAGCGTTGAAGATCCAAGTCCCCTTAAGTCCGCCGGGGAGCTGTTTTTT
cdr3_aa: CSVEDPSPLKSAGELFF

j_call: TRBJ2-7
clone_size: -
v_call: TRBV6-6
d_call: -
cdr3_nt: TGTGCCAGCAGCCACGAGAAGGTCTACGAGCAGTACTTC
cdr3_aa: CASSHEKVYEQYF

j_call: TRBJ2-1
clone_size: few
v_call: TRBV10-2
d_call: TRBD2
cdr3_nt: TGCGCCAGCAGTGTCCAGGACCTATGGACTAGCGGGAGATCAAATGAGCAGTTCTTC
cdr3_aa: CASSVQDLWTSGRSNEQFF

j_call: TRBJ2-5
clone_size: few
v_call: TRBV27
d_call: -
cdr3_nt: TGTGCCAGCAGTCCAACGACATATCAAGAGACCCAGTACTTC
cdr3_aa: CASSPTTYQETQYF

j_call: TRBJ2-1
clone_size: few
v_call: TRBV29-1
d_call: TRBD2
cdr3_nt: TGCAGCGCTGGGGTTCCGGGAGGCGGGGATGAGCAGTTCTTC
cdr3_aa: CSAGVPGGGDEQFF

j_call: TRBJ2-2
clone_size: few
v_call: TRBV7-3
d_call: TRBD2
cdr3_nt: TGTGCCAGCAGCGTGTCGGCTAGCGGGAGGCCAGGAGGATCAGGGGAGCTGTTTTTT
cdr3_aa: CASSVSASGRPGGSGELFF

j_call: TRBJ2-1
clone_size: -
v_call: TRBV7-3
d_call: -
cdr3_nt: TGTGCCAGCAGCTTAACGATACAGCATGAGCAGTTCTTC
cdr3_aa: CASSLTIQHEQFF

j_call: TRBJ2-7
clone_size: few
v_call: TRBV20-1
d_call: TRBD2
cdr3_nt: TGCAGTGCCGTCCTAGCGGGAGTCCCTTACGAGCAGTACTTC
cdr3_aa: CSAVLAGVPYEQYF

j_call: TRBJ1-2
clone_size: -
v_call: TRBV5-8
d_call: -
cdr3_nt: TGTGCCAGCAGCTTGGTTGCGCCTCTCTATGGCTACACCTTC
cdr3_aa: CASSLVAPLYGYTF

j_call: TRBJ2-1
clone_size: -
v_call: TRBV5-1
d_call: -
cdr3_nt: TGCGCCAGCAGCTTAGGCGAACCTTACAATGAGCAGTTCTTC
cdr3_aa: CASSLGEPYNEQFF

j_call: TRBJ2-1
clone_size: -
v_call: TRBV7-9
d_call: TRBD1
cdr3_nt: TGTGCCAGCAGCTTAGCGACAGGGGGTGATGACGAGCAGTTCTTC
cdr3_aa: CASSLATGGDDEQFF

j_call: TRBJ2-1
clone_size: few
v_call: TRBV3-1
d_call: TRBD1
cdr3_nt: TGCGCCAGCAGCCATGGGACAGGGGTCAACAATGAGCAGTTCTTC
cdr3_aa: CASSHGTGVNNEQFF

j_call: TRBJ1-2
clone_size: -
v_call: TRBV28
d_call: -
cdr3_nt: TGTGCCACCTATTATGTAGGGAATGAGGCCCATGGCTACACCTTC
cdr3_aa: CATYYVGNEAHGYTF

j_call: TRBJ2-3
clone_size: -
v_call: TRBV28
d_call: TRBD2
cdr3_nt: TGTGCCAGCAGCTTAAGTGGGAGGGCCCTAGATACGCAGTATTTT
cdr3_aa: CASSLSGRALDTQYF

j_call: TRBJ1-5
clone_size: -
v_call: TRBV27
d_call: -
cdr3_nt: TGTGCCAGCGGGCTCGCGGGCTCAGGGCAGCCCCAGCATTTT
cdr3_aa: CASGLAGSGQPQHF

j_call: TRBJ2-5
clone_size: -
v_call: TRBV18
d_call: -
cdr3_nt: TGTGCCAGCTCACCACGGTCCTCTAGGACAAACCAAGAGACCCAGTACTTC
cdr3_aa: CASSPRSSRTNQETQYF

j_call: TRBJ2-5
clone_size: few
v_call: TRBV20-1
d_call: -
cdr3_nt: TGCAGTGCTAGACCGCCGACAGAACAAGAGACCCAGTACTTC
cdr3_aa: CSARPPTEQETQYF

j_call: TRBJ2-4
clone_size: -
v_call: TRBV18
d_call: TRBD2
cdr3_nt: TGTGCCAGCTCAGAAGGGACTAGCGGGAGGAACATTCAGTGCTTC
cdr3_aa: CASSEGTSGRNIQCF

j_call: TRBJ2-1
clone_size: few
v_call: TRBV5-1
d_call: -
cdr3_nt: TGCGCCAGCAGCTTGGAGGGAGGTGGTTACAATGAGCAGTTCTTC
cdr3_aa: CASSLEGGGYNEQFF

j_call: TRBJ1-3
clone_size: -
v_call: TRBV6-1
d_call: -
cdr3_nt: TGTGCCAGCACTCCGGGACGCAGTGGAAACACCATATATTTT
cdr3_aa: CASTPGRSGNTIYF

j_call: TRBJ2-5
clone_size: many
v_call: TRBV9
d_call: TRBD2
cdr3_nt: TGTGCCAGCAGCCCGGGACTAGCTCAAGAGACCCAGTACTTC
cdr3_aa: CASSPGLAQETQYF

j_call: TRBJ2-7
clone_size: -
v_call: TRBV11-2
d_call: -
cdr3_nt: TGTGCCAGCAGCTCCCTGAGCGGGCTCACCTACGAGCAGTACTTC
cdr3_aa: CASSSLSGLTYEQYF

j_call: TRBJ2-1
clone_size: -
v_call: TRBV6-5
d_call: -
cdr3_nt: TGTGCCAGCAGTTACGGCGGTAGCTTGAGGTACAATGAGCAGTTCTTC
cdr3_aa: CASSYGGSLRYNEQFF

j_call: TRBJ2-3
clone_size: -
v_call: TRBV5-1
d_call: TRBD2
cdr3_nt: TGCGCCAGCAGCTCGTCCCTATTAACTAGCGGGAGCACAGATACGCAGTATTTT
cdr3_aa: CASSSSLLTSGSTDTQYF

j_call: TRBJ2-1
clone_size: few
v_call: TRBV7-3
d_call: -
cdr3_nt: TGTGCCAGCAGCTTAGAGGGGCGGAGGGGGTACAATGAGCAGTTCTTC
cdr3_aa: CASSLEGRRGYNEQFF

j_call: TRBJ2-5
clone_size: few
v_call: TRBV7-8
d_call: -
cdr3_nt: TGTGCCAGCAGCTTAACTGGCGGGATGGGAGAGACCCAGTACTTC
cdr3_aa: CASSLTGGMGETQYF

j_call: TRBJ2-5
clone_size: -
v_call: TRBV4-3
d_call: TRBD2
cdr3_nt: TGCGCCAGCAGCCAACTAGCGGGAGTAGGAGAGACCCAGTACTTC
cdr3_aa: CASSQLAGVGETQYF

j_call: TRBJ2-1
clone_size: many
v_call: TRBV5-1
d_call: -
cdr3_nt: TGCGCCAGCAGAGGCGCCCCCATCTCCTACAATGAGCAGTTCTTC
cdr3_aa: CASRGAPISYNEQFF

j_call: TRBJ2-3
clone_size: -
v_call: TRBV29-1
d_call: -
cdr3_nt: TGCAGCGTTGGTGGCGGGTCCACAGATACGCAGTATTTT
cdr3_aa: CSVGGGSTDTQYF

j_call: TRBJ1-2
clone_size: -
v_call: TRBV12-3/TRBV12-4
d_call: TRBD1
cdr3_nt: TGTGCCAGCAGCCCAAAGACAGGGGATTATGGCTACACCTTC
cdr3_aa: CASSPKTGDYGYTF

j_call: TRBJ2-1
clone_size: -
v_call: TRBV5-1
d_call: -
cdr3_nt: TGCGCCAGCAGCTTGGCTCCTAGCCCGAATGAGCAGTTCTTC
cdr3_aa: CASSLAPSPNEQFF

j_call: TRBJ1-5
clone_size: few
v_call: TRBV6-2/TRBV6-3
d_call: -
cdr3_nt: TGTGCCAGCAGTTACCAAGGTCTCGGAGGGGGCAATCAGCCCCAGCATTTT
cdr3_aa: CASSYQGLGGGNQPQHF

j_call: TRBJ2-1
clone_size: many
v_call: TRBV12-3/TRBV12-4
d_call: -
cdr3_nt: TGTGCCAGCAGTCCGCCGGTTGAGGGGTCCGTGAATGAGCAGTTCTTC
cdr3_aa: CASSPPVEGSVNEQFF

j_call: TRBJ2-7
clone_size: -
v_call: TRBV6-2/TRBV6-3
d_call: -
cdr3_nt: TGTGCCAGCAGCCGGATAAGCTCCTACGAGCAGTACTTC
cdr3_aa: CASSRISSYEQYF

j_call: TRBJ2-3
clone_size: -
v_call: TRBV9
d_call: -
cdr3_nt: TGTGCCAGCAGCATCCTGCCTGGAGGAGATACGCAGTATTTT
cdr3_aa: CASSILPGGDTQYF

j_call: TRBJ1-2
clone_size: -
v_call: TRBV20-1
d_call: -
cdr3_nt: TGCAGTGCTAGGTCTGGCAGAGACTATGGCTACACCTTC
cdr3_aa: CSARSGRDYGYTF

j_call: TRBJ1-2
clone_size: -
v_call: TRBV12-3/TRBV12-4
d_call: -
cdr3_nt: TGTGCCAGCAGTTTAGGTTCGGGGGGCTGGGTAGGTGGCTACACCTTC
cdr3_aa: CASSLGSGGWVGGYTF

j_call: TRBJ1-2
clone_size: -
v_call: TRBV29-1
d_call: -
cdr3_nt: TGCAGCGTTCTAGGGGACTATGGCTACACCTTC
cdr3_aa: CSVLGDYGYTF

j_call: TRBJ1-6
clone_size: few
v_call: TRBV18
d_call: -
cdr3_nt: TGTGCCAGCTCACCGGTAGGAACTTATAATTCACCCCTCCACTTT
cdr3_aa: CASSPVGTYNSPLHF

j_call: TRBJ1-5
clone_size: -
v_call: TRBV7-7
d_call: -
cdr3_nt: TGTGCTAGCAGCTTACTCCCCTCCGGGGAGCCCTTAGCTTATAGCAATCAGCCCCAGCATTTT
cdr3_aa: CASSLLPSGEPLAYSNQPQHF

j_call: TRBJ2-7
clone_size: few
v_call: TRBV20-1
d_call: -
cdr3_nt: TGCAGTGCCTCCCCCGACCCGGGATGGCAGTACTTC
cdr3_aa: CSASPDPGWQYF

j_call: TRBJ1-4
clone_size: -
v_call: TRBV3-1
d_call: TRBD1
cdr3_nt: TGTGCCAGCAGCCAGCGACAGGGAAGGGAAAAACTGTTTTTT
cdr3_aa: CASSQRQGREKLFF

j_call: TRBJ2-5
clone_size: -
v_call: TRBV20-1
d_call: TRBD2
cdr3_nt: TGCAGTGCTAGAGAAGCTAGGACTAGCGTGGAGACCCAGTACTTC
cdr3_aa: CSAREARTSVETQYF

j_call: TRBJ2-1
clone_size: -
v_call: TRBV2
d_call: -
cdr3_nt: TGTGCCAGCAGCGGAGTCCTTTCCAATGAGCAGTTCTTC
cdr3_aa: CASSGVLSNEQFF

j_call: TRBJ1-5
clone_size: -
v_call: TRBV20-1
d_call: -
cdr3_nt: TGCAGTGCTAGAGAGGCATTGGGTAGCAATCAGCCCCAGCATTTT
cdr3_aa: CSAREALGSNQPQHF

j_call: TRBJ2-7
clone_size: many
v_call: TRBV27
d_call: TRBD2
cdr3_nt: TGTGCCAGCAGTTTAGGCGGGAGCCTTCGCTTGGAGCAGTACTTC
cdr3_aa: CASSLGGSLRLEQYF

j_call: TRBJ1-1
clone_size: few
v_call: TRBV29-1
d_call: -
cdr3_nt: TGCGGCCTTTCAGGGCAGTACAACACTGAAGCTTTCTTT
cdr3_aa: CGLSGQYNTEAFF

j_call: TRBJ1-2
clone_size: few
v_call: TRBV12-3/TRBV12-4
d_call: TRBD1
cdr3_nt: TGTGCCAGCAGTTTACGGACGACAGGGAACTATGGCTACACCTTC
cdr3_aa: CASSLRTTGNYGYTF

j_call: TRBJ2-1
clone_size: -
v_call: TRBV3-1
d_call: -
cdr3_nt: TGTGCCAGCAGTCAACTGGGGGAGGATGAGCAGTTCTTC
cdr3_aa: CASSQLGEDEQFF

j_call: TRBJ2-3
clone_size: -
v_call: TRBV3-1
d_call: -
cdr3_nt: TGTGCCAGCAGCCAAGGTCGTTGGACAGATACGCAGTATTTT
cdr3_aa: CASSQGRWTDTQYF

j_call: TRBJ2-3
clone_size: -
v_call: TRBV23-1
d_call: TRBD2
cdr3_nt: TGCGCCAGCAGTCAATCGCCCGCGGGAGAAACTAGCACAGATACGCAGTATTTT
cdr3_aa: CASSQSPAGETSTDTQYF

j_call: TRBJ2-5
clone_size: few
v_call: TRBV9
d_call: TRBD2
cdr3_nt: TGTGCCAGCAGCGAAGCGGGACTAGCGGGGGAGACCCAGTACTTC
cdr3_aa: CASSEAGLAGETQYF

j_call: TRBJ2-6
clone_size: -
v_call: TRBV6-2/TRBV6-3
d_call: -
cdr3_nt: TGTGCCACCAGGGGCCTCTCCCCTGGGGCCAACGTCCTGACTTTC
cdr3_aa: CATRGLSPGANVLTF

j_call: TRBJ1-3
clone_size: -
v_call: TRBV18
d_call: -
cdr3_nt: TGTGCCAGCTCACCACAGGAAAACACCATATATTTT
cdr3_aa: CASSPQENTIYF